The following is a T cell receptor (beta chain) sequence with its context. This record comes from a study of blood T cells in healthy people across ages. Using a J-beta primer mix together with a sample-barcoded 5' primer, a second PCR was run for about 7 to 12 cycles. TCRdb ran MiXCR on the 5' RACE reads and lists one entry per CDR3 protein. The sample lists 550,000 to 700,000 distinct CDR3 sequences, roughly a quarter seen once, with 15% to 20% in the top ten. The ends lost 0 bases at V and 5 bases at J; junction bases unmatched: 3. This CDR3 spans 15 amino acids. Looked up from germline, CDR1 is MGHRA and CDR2 is YSYEKL.

Source material: blood. The receptor was derived from a woman aged 70-85 years in good health. The chain carries TRBV4-1 and TRBJ1-3; TRBD1 matches at 8 bases. CDR3 region: CASSQEDRARNTIYF. The CDR3 coding sequence is TGCGCCAGCAGCCAAGAGGACAGGGCTAGAAACACCATATATTTT.